This TCR beta chain was observed in a study of OX40 agonist ivuxolimab in advanced cancers. Study-wide context: A diagnosis of hepatocellular carcinoma, melanoma, renal cell or head and neck cancer was present in dose-escalation patients. Three patients, one with hepatocellular carcinoma and two with cutaneous melanoma, responded partially.

TCRdb's copy holds only in-frame clones and misses some; the assay was immunoSEQ multiplex PCR. The sample has more than 60,000 clones; about 81% are singletons. This clone was seen a few times. V lost 5 bases and J 0 bases, leaving 11 bases between the germline ends. Germline CDR1 and CDR2: SNHLY and FYNNEI. The CDR3 is 16 residues long. The rearrangement uses TRBV2 and TRBJ1-6; D call uncertain. The source is an adult with an advanced solid tumor such as melanoma, head and neck, liver or kidney cancer. Sequences were derived from CD4+ or CD8+ T cells sorted from blood, sampled in a trial of the OX40 agonist ivuxolimab. In DNA form, the CDR3 reads TGTGCCAGCAGTTTAGGGAGGAGCTCCTATAATTCACCCCTCCACTTT. Encoded protein: CASSLGRSSYNSPLHF.